This TCR beta chain originates from a study of T cell responses to AZD1222 COVID-19 vaccine. General study results and limits: Baseline serostatus was positive in only six AZD1222 recipients. Researchers took repertoire samples only after the peak T cell response had come. The reported proportion of spike-specific TCRs targeting unmutated variant regions was nearly half. White British donors predominated, females outnumbered males, and clonal diversity was possibly underestimated.

Profiling relied on immunoSEQ multiplex PCR, and the TCRdb table lists in-frame clones only, not all of them. The sample contains approximately 140,000 clones, around nine tenths of which appear only once. Points on this clone: As yet, its antigen is unknown.

The CDR3 runs 14 residues. Germline CDR1 is KGHDR and CDR2 is SFDVKD. Unmatched junction bases numbered 7, after V lost 5 bases and J lost 5 bases. The sequence was obtained from an adult in good health. This sequence joins TRBV24-1 and TRBJ2-5; the match to TRBD1 covers 7 bases. The sequencing here drew on peripheral blood, taken on day 0 of MenACWY control vaccination. Here the CDR3 DNA reads TGTGCCACCAGTGTAGGGGGCGTAGGCGAGACCCAGTACTTC. Protein product: CATSVGGVGETQYF.